The 28 T cell receptor beta chains given below trace back to one sample, sequenced in a study of blood T cells in healthy people across ages. Primed by a sample-barcoded 5' primer and a J-beta primer mix, a second PCR proceeded for 7 to 11 cycles. TCRdb used MiXCR to reprocess the 5' RACE reads, holding one entry per CDR3 protein. The data contain about 900,000 distinct CDR3 sequences, under 80% of them seen just once; the ten biggest clones take up around a quarter. The sequencing sample was made of blood. All receptors come from a young man in good health.

This clonotype was picked up a small number of times. This chain connects TRBV9 to TRBJ2-2; TRBD2 aligns across 8 bases. V shed 2 bases and J 3 bases; nucleotides not matched to a gene: 6. CDR3 length: 16 amino acids. The V gene's germline CDR1 is SGDLS and CDR2 YYNGEE. CDR3 bases: TGTGCCAGCAGCGTGGGACGGGGGGGCCACACCGGGGAGCTGTTTTTT. The encoded protein is CASSVGRGGHTGELFF.

The rearrangement uses TRBV7-2 and TRBJ2-7; 7 positions agree with TRBD1. Germline values: CDR1 SGHTA, CDR2 FQGNSA. V shed 5 bases and J 6 bases; nucleotides not matched to a gene: 13. This CDR3 spans 15 amino acids. In nucleotides, the CDR3 is TGTGCCAGCAGCGCGAACGTCGGGACAGTCTGCGAGCAGTACTTC. It codes for CASSANVGTVCEQYF.

This clonotype was counted only a few times. The chain carries TRBV12-3 or TRBV12-4 and TRBJ2-5; possible D gene TRBD2, 7 bases. The V gene lost 6 bases and the J gene lost 5 bases, with 16 bases spanning the gap. This CDR3 spans 14 amino acids. The CDR3 coding sequence is TGTGCCAGCAGCCCCGGGGGGCGCGTGGAGACCCAGTACTTC. It translates to CASSPGGRVETQYF.

J is TRBJ2-7 and V is TRBV13; D is possibly TRBD1 or TRBD2 (5 bases each). The V end was cut by 5 bases, the J end by 5 bases, with 19 bases between. There are 15 residues in the CDR3. CDR1 PRHDT and CDR2 FYEKMQ come from the germline V gene (reference sequence). DNA for the CDR3: TGTGCCAGCAGCCACAATGGGAGCAGGGTCCACGAGCAGTACTTC. It codes for CASSHNGSRVHEQYF.

As concerns this clonotype: A read error may produce the germline difference seen at one junction end. The J gene is TRBJ1-6, the V gene TRBV10-3, with D unclear. Germline assignment: CDR1 ENHRY and CDR2 SYGVKD. The CDR3 extends over 13 amino acids. The CDR3 spells CAISEVADSPLHF. CDR3 DNA sequence: TGTGCCATCAGTGAAGTAGCGGATTCGCCCCTCCACTTT.

This clonotype occurred many times. This chain connects TRBV12-3 or TRBV12-4 to TRBJ2-3, with D perhaps matching TRBD1 or TRBD2 (6 bases each). V was cut by 4 bases and J by 1 base, with 12 bases left in between. CDR3 length: 15 residues. The CDR3 spells CASSSVGGGTDTQYF. The CDR3 coding sequence is TGTGCCAGCAGTTCTGTCGGGGGCGGCACAGATACGCAGTATTTT.

CDR3 nucleotide sequence: TGCGCCAGCAGCCCTTTAGAGGGGGAGCCCCGATACGAGCAGTACTTC. Its protein is CASSPLEGEPRYEQYF. The V and J genes are TRBV5-1 and TRBJ2-1, with D tentatively TRBD1 (6 bases). Judging by the DNA end, TRBJ2-7 fits better; the J call may be wrong. Germline V CDR1 and CDR2: SGHRS, YFSETQ. CDR3 length: 16 amino acids.

The J gene is TRBJ2-1, the V gene TRBV4-1, with TRBD2 identical over 8 bases. V gave up 1 base and J gave up 0 bases; unmatched junction bases: 5. Per germline, CDR1 MGHRA and CDR2 YSYEKL. This CDR3 has 17 residues. CDR3 loop: CASSQVGTRSSYNEQFF. The CDR3 nucleotides are TGCGCCAGCAGCCAAGTCGGGACTAGAAGCTCCTACAATGAGCAGTTCTTC.

The chain couples TRBV27 to TRBJ2-1, with a tentative D call TRBD2 (6 bases). The germline gives CDR1 MNHEY, CDR2 SMNVEV (reference sequence). Trimming removed 1 base from V and 0 bases from J, with 13 bases in between. The CDR3 spans 17 residues. CDR3 in amino acids: CASSLFTGVNSYNEQFF. The CDR3 region has the DNA TGTGCCAGCAGTTTATTCACGGGGGTAAACTCCTACAATGAGCAGTTCTTC.

The chain carries TRBV4-2 and TRBJ2-1; TRBD2 matches at 13 bases. The CDR3 totals 18 residues. V lost 1 base, J lost 4 bases, and 7 bases stayed unmatched. Germline CDR1 reads LGHNA; CDR2 reads YNFKEQ. The chain's CDR3 is CASSQGGLAGIGYNEQFF. CDR3 nucleotides: TGTGCCAGCAGCCAAGGGGGACTAGCGGGGATAGGTTACAATGAGCAGTTCTTC.

This clonotype has more than one count but fewer than ten. J is TRBJ2-1 and V is TRBV28; 11 bases match TRBD1. V gave up 5 bases and J gave up 8 bases; unmatched junction bases: 5. The CDR3 sequence is 14 residues long. Germline values: CDR1 MDHEN, CDR2 SYDVKM. CDR3: CASSHRTGGYEQFF. The DNA for the CDR3 is TGTGCCAGCAGTCACCGGACAGGGGGCTATGAGCAGTTCTTC. Looking up the rest from reference TRBV28 and TRBJ2-1 gives the full variable domain: DVKVTQSSRYLVKRTGEKVFLECVQDMDHENMFWYRQDPGLGLRLIYFSYDVKMKEKGDIPEGYSVSREKKERFSLILESASTNQTSMYLCASSHRTGGYEQFFGPGTRLTVL.

The chain joins TRBV4-3 to TRBJ2-5, with 11 bases matching TRBD2. The ends lost 8 bases at V and 2 bases at J; junction bases unmatched: 7. The CDR3 extends over 15 amino acids. CDR1 LGHNA and CDR2 YSLEER come from the germline V gene. In DNA form, the CDR3 reads TGCGCCAGCCTAACTAGCGGGGGAGTTCAAGAGACCCAGTACTTC. Protein sequence: CASLTSGGVQETQYF.

This clonotype was observed a handful of times. The chain joins TRBV24-1 to TRBJ2-1, with D possibly matching TRBD1 (6 bases). The V gene's germline CDR1 is KGHDR and CDR2 SFDVKD. V was clipped by 3 bases and J by 0 bases, with 17 bases between them. The CDR3 consists of 18 residues. The CDR3 DNA sequence: TGTGCCACCAGTGATGAGGGCCGGGTAGGGGGCTCCTACAATGAGCAGTTCTTC. The encoded protein is CATSDEGRVGGSYNEQFF.

This clonotype occurred once. The V gene is TRBV5-6, the J gene TRBJ2-3; a possible D gene is TRBD2 (5 bases). The CDR3 has 16 residues. The V gene's germline CDR1 is SGHDT and CDR2 YYEEEE. V was cut by 1 base and J by 0 bases, with 12 bases left in between. The CDR3 is CASSLRGPLSTDTQYF. In DNA, the CDR3 is TGTGCCAGCAGCTTGAGAGGGCCCCTAAGCACAGATACGCAGTATTTT.

This chain links TRBV5-1 with TRBJ2-4; perhaps D is TRBD1 or TRBD2 (6 bases each). Looked up from germline, CDR1 is SGHRS and CDR2 is YFSETQ. V shed 0 bases and J shed 4 bases, with 8 bases lying between them. This CDR3 has 14 amino acids. CDR3 sequence reads: CASSLEGGKNIQYF. CDR3 in DNA: TGCGCCAGCAGCTTGGAGGGGGGAAAAAACATTCAGTACTTC.

The V and J genes are TRBV4-3 and TRBJ1-1; D possibly corresponds to TRBD1 (6 bases). Germline CDR1 reads LGHNA; CDR2 reads YSLEER. The CDR3 has 15 amino acids. Trimming cost V 2 bases and J 1 base, with 11 bases left between them. CDR3 sequence: CASSQTHRANTEAFF. Written as DNA, the CDR3 is TGCGCCAGCAGCCAAACCCACAGGGCGAACACTGAAGCTTTCTTT.

This sequence joins TRBV28 and TRBJ2-7, with D unresolved. With the DNA end fitting TRBJ2-5 better, the J assignment may be wrong. The CDR3 loop spans 14 amino acids. The germline gives CDR1 MDHEN, CDR2 SYDVKM. As DNA, the CDR3 is TGTGCCAGCAGTTTAGTGACTGGTGTGTGGACCCAGTACTTC. Translation gives CASSLVTGVWTQYF.

The chain combines TRBV20-1 with TRBJ1-5; a possible D gene is TRBD1 (6 bases). V was pared by 6 bases and J by 3 bases, with 9 bases between. This CDR3 is 12 amino acids long. CDR1 is DFQATT, CDR2 SNEGSKA, per germline (reference sequence). The CDR3 DNA sequence: TGCAGTGCGGGGGCCCTCAATCAGCCCCAGCATTTT. It yields the protein CSAGALNQPQHF.

J is TRBJ2-1 and V is TRBV2; D remains ambiguous. The CDR3 runs to 12 residues. V dropped 7 bases and J dropped 6 bases, with 10 bases sitting between them. Per the germline V gene, CDR1 is SNHLY and CDR2 is FYNNEI. CDR3 protein: CASKWGGNEQFF. The DNA of the CDR3 is TGTGCCAGCAAATGGGGTGGCAATGAGCAGTTCTTC.

V gene TRBV6-6 combines with J gene TRBJ1-5; 7 nucleotides agree with TRBD1. CDR1 and CDR2 (germline): MNHNY, SVGAGI (reference sequence). Trimming took 4 bases from V and 2 from J; bases not matched to a gene: 8. The CDR3 extends over 16 amino acids. The CDR3: CASSFRTGERNQPQHF. DNA for the CDR3: TGTGCCAGCAGTTTTAGGACAGGCGAGCGCAATCAGCCCCAGCATTTT.

The V gene is TRBV27, the J gene TRBJ2-7; D unresolved. The CDR3 extends over 14 amino acids. V shed 8 bases and J shed 2 bases, with 16 bases lying between them. The germline gives CDR1 MNHEY, CDR2 SMNVEV (reference sequence). The chain's CDR3 is CASRTPVDPYEQYF. The DNA for the CDR3 is TGTGCCAGCCGAACCCCCGTGGATCCCTACGAGCAGTACTTC.

This clonotype has only a few counts. This sequence joins TRBV30 and TRBJ2-6; D is possibly TRBD1 (6 bases). CDR1 is GTSNPN and CDR2 is SVGIG in the germline V gene (reference sequence). CDR3 length: 14 residues. Trimming left V 5 bases short and J 4 bases short, with 12 bases between. CDR3 loop: CAWGTGTGANVLTF. CDR3 bases: TGTGCCTGGGGAACAGGGACCGGGGCCAACGTCCTGACTTTC.

The DNA of the CDR3 is TGTGCCAGCAGCCAGCGGACAGTTAACTATGGCTACACCTTC. It encodes CASSQRTVNYGYTF. V and J are TRBV7-8 and TRBJ1-2, with TRBD1 as a possible D gene (6 bases). CDR3 length: 14 residues. V shed 5 bases and J shed 1 base, with 11 bases lying between them. Per the germline V gene, CDR1 is SGHVS and CDR2 is FQNEAQ. The whole variable domain, remainder taken from reference TRBV7-8 and TRBJ1-2, is GAGVSQSPRYKVAKRGQDVALRCDPISGHVSLFWYQQALGQGPEFLTYFQNEAQLDKSGLPSDRFFAERPEGSVSTLKIQRTQQEDSAVYLCASSQRTVNYGYTFGSGTRLTVV.

This clonotype came up a few times. The chain combines TRBV4-2 with TRBJ2-1; the D call may be TRBD1 or TRBD2 (6 bases each). Trimming shortened V by 3 bases and J by 5 bases, and 14 bases separated the two germline ends. CDR3 length equals 15 residues. Germline V lookup: CDR1 LGHNA, CDR2 YNFKEQ. The CDR3 reads CASSQAGGYNNEQFF. CDR3 nucleotides: TGTGCCAGCAGCCAGGCCGGGGGCTACAACAATGAGCAGTTCTTC.

The chain employs TRBV30 and TRBJ1-2; 7 positions match TRBD1. The germline V gene has CDR1 GTSNPN and CDR2 SVGIG (reference sequence). The CDR3 sequence is 12 residues long. J was trimmed by 4 bases and V by 7 bases; bases with no gene match: 6. The CDR3 is CALNRGGYGYTF. The CDR3 DNA sequence: TGTGCCTTGAACAGGGGCGGCTATGGCTACACCTTC.

This chain joins TRBV20-1 and TRBJ2-5; D unresolved. In germline, CDR1 is DFQATT, CDR2 SNEGSKA (reference sequence). V was cut by 2 bases and J by 1 base, with 14 bases left in between. This CDR3 has 15 residues. The DNA for the CDR3 is TGCAGTGCTAGATCCCCAGATAGAGTCCAAGAGACCCAGTACTTC. It translates to CSARSPDRVQETQYF.

This clonotype turned up a few times. The rearrangement uses TRBV6-2 or TRBV6-3 and TRBJ2-7; D call uncertain. Between the trimmed V and J ends, which lost 6 bases and 3 bases, there was a span of 15 bases. Germline CDR1 is MNHEY and CDR2 is SVGEGT. The CDR3 runs to 14 residues. The CDR3 DNA follows: TGTGCCAGCAGATCCCAGTTTGGGCACTACGAGCAGTACTTC. It yields the protein CASRSQFGHYEQYF.

A note on this clonotype: The junction does not match germline at one end; this may be a read error. V is TRBV28 and J is TRBJ2-5; D unclear. The tail of the sequence fits TRBJ2-7 better, so the J call may be wrong. Germline assignment: CDR1 MDHEN and CDR2 SYDVKM. The CDR3 has 11 amino acids. The CDR3 coding sequence is TGTGTCAGCAGTCACAAGGACGAGCAGTACTTC. It is translated as CVSSHKDEQYF.